One sample yielded the 32 T cell receptor beta chains listed below, sequenced in a study of shared clonotypes between healthy human individuals. The data were produced by immunoSEQ multiplex PCR, yet TCRdb's version contains in-frame clones alone and is incomplete. The sample includes 950,000 to 1,100,000 clones, about four fifths seen only once; the top ten take 0.6% to 0.7%. Sequenced: memory CD4+ T cells from PBMCs. Subset specified: CD45RA-negative fraction. These TCRs come from a man between 18 and 35 years old in good health. Some clones in this sample may be carry-over from other donors' samples.

V and J are TRBV19 and TRBJ2-6; D is ambiguous. The germline gives CDR1 LNHDA, CDR2 SQIVND (reference sequence). The CDR3 loop spans 18 amino acids. The ends were cut back, 4 bases at V and 0 bases at J, with 16 bases in the middle. For the CDR3, the DNA is TGTGCCAGTAGTACCTTGACAACGAGGAGCTCTGGGGCCAACGTCCTGACTTTC. Amino acid sequence: CASSTLTTRSSGANVLTF.

This chain links TRBV2 with TRBJ1-1; D unresolved. CDR3 length equals 13 residues. The V end lost 1 base, the J end lost 2 bases, and 5 bases lay between the germline ends. Germline CDR1 SNHLY, CDR2 FYNNEI. The chain's CDR3 is CASSEDYNTEAFF. CDR3 in DNA: TGTGCCAGCAGTGAAGATTATAACACTGAAGCTTTCTTT. The whole variable domain, remainder taken from reference TRBV2 and TRBJ1-1, is EPEVTQTPSHQVTQMGQEVILRCVPISNHLYFYWYRQILGQKVEFLVSFYNNEISEKSEIFDDQFSVERPDGSNFTLKIRSTKLEDSAMYFCASSEDYNTEAFFGQGTRLTVV.

The rearrangement links TRBV5-5 to TRBJ1-1, with 9 nucleotides matching TRBD1. The V gene's germline CDR1 is SGHKS and CDR2 YYEKEE (reference sequence). V shed 7 bases and J 1 base; nucleotides not matched to a gene: 8. The CDR3 sequence is 15 residues long. The CDR3 spells CASLTQGAPNTEAFF. The DNA for the CDR3 is TGTGCCAGCCTTACACAGGGGGCCCCGAACACTGAAGCTTTCTTT.

The chain employs TRBV6-6 and TRBJ1-1, with 10 positions matching TRBD1. V lost 5 bases and J lost 10; bases outside the gene matches: 10. The CDR3 covers 14 residues. Germline V lookup: CDR1 MNHNY, CDR2 SVGAGI (reference sequence). CDR3 nucleotides: TGTGCCAGCAGTCCCGCCGGGACAGGGGTCAGAGCTTTCTTT. Protein sequence: CASSPAGTGVRAFF.

The rearrangement joins TRBV18 to TRBJ1-2; D not certain. The CDR3 extends over 14 amino acids. V was shortened by 1 base and J by 1 base, with 7 bases between the two germline ends. Germline V lookup: CDR1 KGHSH, CDR2 LQKENI. This chain's CDR3 is CASSPQDFNYGYTF. Written as DNA, the CDR3 is TGTGCCAGCTCACCACAAGATTTTAACTATGGCTACACCTTC.

The chain uses TRBV29-1 and TRBJ2-5; 7 nucleotides align to TRBD2. Germline V lookup: CDR1 SQVTM, CDR2 ANQGSEA. This CDR3 spans 17 amino acids. V lost 1 base to trimming and J lost 9 bases; unmatched junction nucleotides: 20. Here the CDR3 reads CSVEGVREGGVQWAQYF. CDR3 in DNA: TGCAGCGTTGAAGGAGTGAGGGAGGGCGGGGTACAATGGGCCCAGTACTTC.

This clone appeared many times. The chain couples TRBV5-8 to TRBJ1-2; 7 nucleotides agree with TRBD1. Germline loops: CDR1 SGHTS, CDR2 YDEGEE. V trimming: 4 bases; J trimming: 6 bases; junction bases outside the gene matches: 9. The CDR3 contains 14 residues. The CDR3 loop is CASSPTGRVDGYTF. CDR3 sequence (DNA): TGTGCCAGCAGCCCGACAGGGAGGGTGGATGGCTACACCTTC.

In the case of this clone: The junction differs from germline at one of its ends, possibly a read error. The V call is TRBV10-3, the J call TRBJ1-2; D uncertain. CDR1 is ENHRY, CDR2 SYGVKD, per germline. The CDR3 is made up of 14 amino acids. This chain's CDR3 is CASSPDGANYGYTF. DNA of the CDR3: TGTGCCAGCAGTCCAGACGGAGCTAACTATGGCTACACCTTC.

A note on this clone: This sample includes further DNA sequences coding for the same CDR3. The chain has TRBV18 and TRBJ2-3; D perhaps matches TRBD2 (6 bases). Germline CDR1 KGHSH, CDR2 LQKENI. V lost 0 bases and J 6 bases, leaving 10 bases between the germline ends. The CDR3 has 14 amino acids. CDR3 amino acids: CASSPPGLPDTQYF. The CDR3 nucleotides read TGTGCCAGCTCACCACCGGGACTCCCCGATACGCAGTATTTT. The variable domain in full, completed from reference TRBV18 and TRBJ2-3, reads NAGVMQNPRHLVRRRGQEARLRCSPMKGHSHVYWYRQLPEEGLKFMVYLQKENIIDESGMPKERFSAEFPKEGPSILRIQQVVRGDSAAYFCASSPPGLPDTQYFGPGTRLTVL.

The rearrangement links TRBV18 to TRBJ2-7; 11 positions match TRBD2. The germline V gene encodes CDR1 KGHSH and CDR2 LQKENI. Trimming at V came to 3 bases and at J to 6 bases, leaving 10 bases not matched to a gene. The CDR3 is 16 residues long. The CDR3 loop reads CASSPRPGTSGVEQYF. CDR3 nucleotide sequence: TGTGCCAGCTCACCCAGACCCGGGACTAGCGGCGTCGAGCAGTACTTC.

The rearrangement links TRBV29-1 to TRBJ2-7, with TRBD1 as a possible D gene (6 bases). CDR1 is SQVTM and CDR2 is ANQGSEA in the germline V gene. V gave up 5 bases and J gave up 0 bases, with 11 bases separating them. The CDR3 contains 13 residues. CDR3 coding DNA: TGCAGCGTTCGAGGACAGAGCTCCTACGAGCAGTACTTC. This sequence encodes CSVRGQSSYEQYF.

V is TRBV28 and J is TRBJ1-1, with D possibly matching TRBD1 (5 bases). CDR1 is MDHEN, CDR2 SYDVKM, per germline. This CDR3 is built from 11 residues. V was clipped by 6 bases and J by 8 bases, with 10 bases between them. The CDR3: CASSTGVEAFF. CDR3 coding DNA: TGTGCCAGCAGCACGGGGGTCGAAGCTTTCTTT.

This clone was detected only a few times. The J gene is TRBJ1-1, the V gene TRBV5-1; no firm D call. Germline assignment: CDR1 SGHRS and CDR2 YFSETQ. This CDR3 region has 13 residues. The V and J ends lost 4 bases and 4 bases respectively, with 11 bases between them. CDR3 nucleotide sequence: TGCGCCAGCAGCCGAGACCCGAGCACTGAAGCTTTCTTT. Translated, it gives CASSRDPSTEAFF.

This clone was counted ten times or more. The genes are TRBV5-4 and TRBJ2-5; 10 bases line up with TRBD1. The germline V gene encodes CDR1 SGHNT and CDR2 YYREEE (reference sequence). V lost 5 bases, J lost 4 bases, and 5 bases stayed unmatched. The length of the CDR3 is 14 residues. As DNA, the CDR3 is TGTGCCAGCAGGTCAGGGACAGGGGTAGAGACCCAGTACTTC. This encodes CASRSGTGVETQYF.

This chain uses TRBV2 with TRBJ1-2; no definite D call. Between the trimmed V and J ends, which lost 3 bases and 0 bases, there was a span of 2 bases. This CDR3 is 12 amino acids long. Looked up from germline, CDR1 is SNHLY and CDR2 is FYNNEI. This CDR3 reads CASSDANYGYTF. The CDR3 bases are TGTGCCAGCAGTGATGCTAACTATGGCTACACCTTC.

The sample holds one count of this clone. The V and J genes are TRBV7-9 and TRBJ2-3; 9 nucleotides line up with TRBD1. The germline CDR1 and CDR2 sequences are SEHNR and FQNEAQ (reference sequence). V lost 1 base to trimming and J lost 4 bases; unmatched junction nucleotides: 12. This CDR3 comprises 18 residues. As DNA, the CDR3 is TGTGCCAGCAGCTTAGGGTCGAACAGGGGGCGGTCCGCAGATACGCAGTATTTT. It translates to CASSLGSNRGRSADTQYF.

The rearrangement links TRBV7-9 to TRBJ1-1; TRBD1 matches 10 bases. The CDR3 loop spans 16 amino acids. V gave up 5 bases and J gave up 0 bases; unmatched junction bases: 6. In germline, CDR1 is SEHNR, CDR2 FQNEAQ (reference sequence). The CDR3 DNA reads TGTGCCAGCAGCCCCGACAGGGGGCAGGTGAACACTGAAGCTTTCTTT. Its protein product is CASSPDRGQVNTEAFF.

This chain uses TRBV7-2 with TRBJ2-5, with 8 positions matching TRBD2. Trimming removed 2 bases from V and 7 bases from J; junction bases left unmatched: 3. The CDR3 extends over 13 amino acids. CDR1 is SGHTA, CDR2 FQGNSA, per germline. CDR3 protein: CASSLLLAGTQYF. Written as DNA, the CDR3 is TGTGCCAGCAGCTTACTCCTAGCGGGGACCCAGTACTTC.

The CDR3 sequence is CAISDRQGEGEQYF. CDR3 DNA: TGTGCCATCAGTGACCGTCAGGGGGAAGGCGAGCAGTACTTC. The chain carries TRBV10-3 and TRBJ2-7, with 7 positions matching TRBD1. The V and J ends lost 3 bases and 6 bases, in that order; junction bases with no gene match: 8. Germline CDR1 ENHRY, CDR2 SYGVKD. The length of the CDR3 is 14 residues.

CDR3 residues: CASSTDSQSTDTQYF. The DNA for the CDR3 is TGTGCCAGCAGCACCGACAGTCAAAGCACAGATACGCAGTATTTT. The V and J genes are TRBV11-3 and TRBJ2-3; D might be TRBD1 (5 bases). The ends were cut back, 5 bases at V and 0 bases at J, with 12 bases in the middle. The CDR3 consists of 15 residues. Germline lookup yields CDR1 SGHNT and CDR2 YENEEA.

Of note for this clone: This may stem from a read error, because a much larger clone lies one nucleotide away. Distinct nucleotide sequences in the sample also encode this CDR3. The V gene is TRBV28, the J gene TRBJ2-4; D is uncertain. The CDR3 consists of 16 residues. Germline V gene lookup returns CDR1 MDHEN and CDR2 SYDVKM. CDR3 DNA sequence: TGTGCTAGCAGTTTATCGCGCTCACTAGCCAAAAACATTCAGTACTTC. Amino acid sequence: CASSLSRSLAKNIQYF.

V usage is TRBV28 and J usage is TRBJ2-3; no clear D gene. Germline V lookup: CDR1 MDHEN, CDR2 SYDVKM. The CDR3 has 11 amino acids. The ends were cut back, 8 bases at V and 6 bases at J, with 9 bases in the middle. Here the CDR3 reads CASGTEDTQYF. The CDR3 coding sequence is TGTGCCAGCGGAACCGAGGATACGCAGTATTTT.

The CDR3 here is CASSPRGRDVDTQYF. CDR3 nucleotide sequence: TGTGCCAGCAGCCCCAGGGGGCGGGATGTAGATACGCAGTATTTT. V and J are TRBV2 and TRBJ2-3; 8 bases fit TRBD1. This CDR3 is 15 amino acids long. V shed 6 bases, J shed 5 bases, and the junction held 10 bases outside the gene matches. Per germline, CDR1 SNHLY and CDR2 FYNNEI.

This clone has at least ten counts. The chain employs TRBV27 and TRBJ2-2; perhaps TRBD1 as D (6 bases). Looked up from germline, CDR1 is MNHEY and CDR2 is SMNVEV (reference sequence). The CDR3 has 15 residues. V shed 6 bases and J shed 1 base, with 12 bases lying between them. The CDR3 protein is CASSRPGQNTGELFF. The CDR3 DNA sequence: TGTGCCAGCAGCCGACCGGGACAGAACACCGGGGAGCTGTTTTTT.

The V call is TRBV5-1, the J call TRBJ1-5; TRBD1 might be the D (6 bases). Germline V gene data show CDR1 as SGHRS and CDR2 as YFSETQ. With 4 bases removed from V and 7 bases from J, the gap between germline ends came to 15 bases. CDR3 length: 14 amino acids. As DNA, the CDR3 is TGCGCCAGCAGCCCCGAGGGGGTTGGACAGCCCCAGCATTTT. Residues: CASSPEGVGQPQHF.

The chain couples TRBV19 to TRBJ2-3; D possibly corresponds to TRBD2 (5 bases). V shed 5 bases and J shed 2 bases, with 8 bases lying between them. The V gene's germline CDR1 is LNHDA and CDR2 SQIVND (reference sequence). The CDR3 runs to 13 residues. CDR3 bases: TGTGCCAGTAGTTGGAGGTTCACAGATACGCAGTATTTT. Protein: CASSWRFTDTQYF.

There are a few counts of this clone. Here the CDR3 reads CASQPNGGYTGELFF. The CDR3 DNA reads as TGTGCCAGTCAGCCCAACGGCGGGTATACCGGGGAGCTGTTTTTT. V usage is TRBV19 and J usage is TRBJ2-2; possible D gene TRBD2, 5 bases. Trimming took 8 bases from V and 5 from J, leaving 18 bases between them. CDR3 size: 15 residues. Germline loops: CDR1 LNHDA, CDR2 SQIVND (reference sequence).

About this clone itself: Distinct nucleotide sequences in the sample also encode this CDR3. The chain joins TRBV29-1 to TRBJ1-5; maybe TRBD1 (6 bases). V was clipped by 4 bases and J by 0 bases, with 7 bases between them. Germline V gene sequence: CDR1 SQVTM, CDR2 ANQGSEA. CDR3 length equals 13 residues. This CDR3 reads CSVARGSNQPQHF. The CDR3 DNA sequence: TGCAGCGTTGCCAGGGGTAGCAATCAGCCCCAGCATTTT.

This clone came up once. The V gene is TRBV9, the J gene TRBJ2-1, with D possibly matching TRBD2 (7 bases). CDR3 length equals 16 residues. Trimming took 4 bases from V and 4 from J, leaving 18 bases between them. From germline, CDR1 is SGDLS and CDR2 YYNGEE. The CDR3 DNA reads TGTGCCAGCAGCTCCGGGGGGCTAGCGGTATACAATGAGCAGTTCTTC. Amino acids: CASSSGGLAVYNEQFF.

This chain links TRBV2 with TRBJ2-3, with D possibly being TRBD2 (6 bases). V dropped 6 bases and J dropped 0 bases, with 13 bases sitting between them. The CDR3 runs to 15 residues. Germline V gene lookup returns CDR1 SNHLY and CDR2 FYNNEI. The CDR3 region is CASSAGLPSTDTQYF. For the CDR3, the DNA is TGTGCCAGCAGCGCGGGACTCCCGAGCACAGATACGCAGTATTTT. Combining the CDR3 with reference TRBV2 and TRBJ2-3 gives the whole variable domain EPEVTQTPSHQVTQMGQEVILRCVPISNHLYFYWYRQILGQKVEFLVSFYNNEISEKSEIFDDQFSVERPDGSNFTLKIRSTKLEDSAMYFCASSAGLPSTDTQYFGPGTRLTVL.

The rearrangement joins TRBV11-2 to TRBJ2-5; D may be TRBD2 (5 bases). CDR1 is SGHAT, CDR2 FQNNGV, per germline. CDR3 size: 13 residues. V was pared by 2 bases and J by 5 bases, with 9 bases between. The CDR3 coding sequence is TGTGCCAGCAGCTTAAGAGGGTCGGAGACCCAGTACTTC. Its translation is CASSLRGSETQYF.

The chain uses TRBV6-1 and TRBJ2-7; TRBD1 is a possible D gene (6 bases). The CDR3 spans 15 residues. V was trimmed by 6 bases and J by 0 bases, leaving 15 bases between them. Germline V gene sequence: CDR1 MNHNS, CDR2 SASEGT. The CDR3 spells CASRYTGFVSYEQYF. CDR3 bases: TGTGCCAGCAGATATACAGGGTTCGTCTCCTACGAGCAGTACTTC.